Listed here are 10 T cell receptor beta chains from one sample, sequenced in a study of regulatory and conventional T cells in RAG deficiency. Measured with immunoSEQ multiplex PCR; TCRdb has only the in-frame clones, and not every one. The table records 30,000 to 35,000 clones, approximately 90% of them present only once. This sample was shared with a second study, whose subject was regulatory T cells. That study reports: Amplification used 52 TRBV primers and 13 TRBJ primers.

Sequencing used CD8+ T cells sorted from blood. These TCRs come from a human donor in good health.

The chain recombines TRBV13 with TRBJ2-5; 10 positions match TRBD1. Germline CDR1 reads PRHDT; CDR2 reads FYEKMQ (reference sequence). The CDR3 sequence is 14 residues long. J was trimmed by 5 bases and V by 3 bases; bases with no gene match: 3. Here the CDR3 reads CASSLTGGYETQYF. Here the CDR3 DNA reads TGTGCCAGCAGCTTGACAGGGGGCTATGAGACCCAGTACTTC.

The chain couples TRBV7-3 to TRBJ2-7, with a weak D call TRBD2 (6 bases). This CDR3 has 14 amino acids. Trimming took off 5 bases at V and 3 bases at J, with 14 bases between the two ends. The germline gives CDR1 SGHTA, CDR2 FQGTGA. CDR3 DNA: TGTGCCAGCAGCCAAGAATTAGCGGACTACGAGCAGTACTTC. Protein: CASSQELADYEQYF.

The V and J genes are TRBV6-1 and TRBJ2-7; D assignment may be TRBD1 or TRBD2 (5 bases each). Germline V gene lookup returns CDR1 MNHNS and CDR2 SASEGT. Trimming left V 0 bases short and J 1 base short, with 13 bases between. The CDR3 has 16 residues. DNA for the CDR3: TGTGCCAGCAGTGAAGCGCTAGGGGACGGTTCCTACGAGCAGTACTTC. This sequence encodes CASSEALGDGSYEQYF.

This chain joins TRBV9 and TRBJ2-1; D tentatively fits TRBD1 or TRBD2 (5 bases each). This CDR3 region has 12 residues. Germline V CDR1 and CDR2: SGDLS, YYNGEE. Trimming pared 0 bases from V and 8 bases from J, leaving 6 bases between. CDR3 sequence: CASSVGDDEQFF. CDR3 bases: TGTGCCAGCAGCGTAGGGGACGATGAGCAGTTCTTC.

V usage is TRBV5-6 and J usage is TRBJ2-7; D perhaps matches TRBD1 (5 bases). The V end lost 4 bases, the J end lost 1 base, and 12 bases lay between the germline ends. This CDR3 comprises 14 residues. Germline assignment: CDR1 SGHDT and CDR2 YYEEEE. CDR3 sequence (DNA): TGTGCCAGCAGCCCTTGGGGCGGATCCTACGAGCAGTACTTC. This codes for CASSPWGGSYEQYF.

The sample holds one count of this clone. The genes are TRBV4-1 and TRBJ1-1; D is ambiguous. The V gene's germline CDR1 is MGHRA and CDR2 YSYEKL. The CDR3 is 13 amino acids. V was pared by 4 bases and J by 8 bases, with 14 bases between. The CDR3: CASSPNLSTEAFF. As DNA, the CDR3 is TGCGCCAGCAGCCCGAACCTTTCTACCGAAGCTTTCTTT.

In its sample, this clone was seen a few times. The V gene is TRBV7-9, the J gene TRBJ1-4; D remains unclear. Germline V gene data show CDR1 as SEHNR and CDR2 as FQNEAQ (reference sequence). This CDR3 is built from 13 residues. V shed 4 bases and J shed 8 bases, with 11 bases lying between them. CDR3 loop: CASSSGLLEKLFF. The CDR3 DNA reads TGTGCCAGCAGCTCAGGATTGCTCGAAAAACTGTTTTTT.

This clone was seen once. The chain combines TRBV15 with TRBJ2-3; weak D call: TRBD1 (5 bases). V lost 0 bases and J lost 3, with 10 bases in between. This CDR3 is 15 amino acids long. Germline lookup yields CDR1 LNHNV and CDR2 YYDKDF (reference sequence). The CDR3 coding sequence is TGTGCCACCAGCAGAGATGTGCAGGGAACAGATACGCAGTATTTT. It specifies CATSRDVQGTDTQYF. The whole variable domain, filled in from reference TRBV15 and TRBJ2-3, reads DAMVIQNPRYQVTQFGKPVTLSCSQTLNHNVMYWYQQKSSQAPKLLFHYYDKDFNNEADTPDNFQSRRPNTSFCFLDIRSPGLGDTAMYLCATSRDVQGTDTQYFGPGTRLTVL.

This chain links TRBV19 with TRBJ1-1; D call uncertain. The V end was cut by 3 bases, the J end by 11 bases, with 16 bases between. Germline V gene lookup returns CDR1 LNHDA and CDR2 SQIVND (reference sequence). The CDR3 loop spans 13 amino acids. In DNA, the CDR3 is TGTGCCAGTAGTATTGGTTACGGTGGAGAGGCTTTCTTT. It yields the protein CASSIGYGGEAFF.

This clone was picked up one time. This sequence joins TRBV11-2 and TRBJ2-5, with 12 bases that match TRBD2. The CDR3 consists of 16 residues. V dropped 7 bases and J dropped 2; count of bases not matched to a gene: 8. CDR1 is SGHAT and CDR2 is FQNNGV in the germline V gene. The chain's CDR3 is CASNRGTSGFQETQYF. CDR3 bases: TGTGCCAGCAACCGCGGGACTAGCGGGTTTCAAGAGACCCAGTACTTC.